The next 2 T cell receptor beta chains were all read from a single sample in a study of naive and memory T cell subsets. Two oligonucleotides, mixed equimolar, formed the beta constant-region primer covering TRBC1 and TRBC2. The ligated cDNA underwent four PCR rounds using SP2 and nested alpha and beta constant-region primers. TCRdb re-called the UMI-ligation and nested PCR reads with MiXCR, one entry per CDR3 protein. Of about 18,000 distinct CDR3 sequences detected, approximately 9% appear once; the ten largest clones hold roughly 24%. The specimen was central memory CD8+ T cells from blood. The receptors originated from a human donor in good health.

This clonotype was observed a few times. J is TRBJ2-7 and V is TRBV14; 11 bases align to TRBD2. The germline V gene encodes CDR1 SGHDN and CDR2 FVKESK. The V gene end was trimmed by 4 bases and the J gene end by 0 bases; junction bases not matched to a gene: 11. CDR3 length equals 18 residues. The CDR3 here is CASSRERLAGWASYEQYF. CDR3 coding DNA: TGTGCCAGCAGCCGAGAGCGACTAGCGGGGTGGGCCTCCTACGAGCAGTACTTC.

The genes are TRBV20-1 and TRBJ2-2; TRBD1 might be the D (6 bases). Per the germline V gene, CDR1 is DFQATT and CDR2 is SNEGSKA (reference sequence). Trimming removed 5 bases at V and 2 bases at J, with 12 bases between. This CDR3 has 14 residues. The CDR3 DNA sequence: TGCAGTGCTCTCAGGGGATTTAACACCGGGGAGCTGTTTTTT. Amino acid sequence: CSALRGFNTGELFF.